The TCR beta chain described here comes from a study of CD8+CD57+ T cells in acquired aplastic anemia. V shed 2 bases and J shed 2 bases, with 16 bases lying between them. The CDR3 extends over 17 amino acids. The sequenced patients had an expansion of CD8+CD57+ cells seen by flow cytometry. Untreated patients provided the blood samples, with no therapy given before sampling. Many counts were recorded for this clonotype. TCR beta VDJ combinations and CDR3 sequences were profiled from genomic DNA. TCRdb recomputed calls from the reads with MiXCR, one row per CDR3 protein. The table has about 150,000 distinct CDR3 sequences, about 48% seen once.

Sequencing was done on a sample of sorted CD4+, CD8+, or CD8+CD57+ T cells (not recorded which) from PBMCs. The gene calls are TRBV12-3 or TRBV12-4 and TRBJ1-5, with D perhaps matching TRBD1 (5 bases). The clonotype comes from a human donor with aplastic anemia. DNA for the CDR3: TGTGCCAGCAGTTTAAGCCAGGGTGGGTTTGGCAATCAGCCCCAGCATTTT. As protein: CASSLSQGGFGNQPQHF.